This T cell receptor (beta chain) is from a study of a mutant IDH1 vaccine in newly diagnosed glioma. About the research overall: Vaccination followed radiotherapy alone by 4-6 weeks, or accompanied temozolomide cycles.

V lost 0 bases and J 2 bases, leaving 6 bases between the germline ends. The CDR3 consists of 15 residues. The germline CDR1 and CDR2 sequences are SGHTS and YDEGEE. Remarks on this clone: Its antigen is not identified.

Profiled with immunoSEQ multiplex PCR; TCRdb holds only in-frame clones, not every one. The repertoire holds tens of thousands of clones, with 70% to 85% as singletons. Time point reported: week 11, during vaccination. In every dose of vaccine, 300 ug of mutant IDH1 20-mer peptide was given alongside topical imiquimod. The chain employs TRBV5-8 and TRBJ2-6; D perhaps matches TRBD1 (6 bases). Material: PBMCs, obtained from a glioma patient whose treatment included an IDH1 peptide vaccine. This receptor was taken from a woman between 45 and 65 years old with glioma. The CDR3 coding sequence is TGTGCCAGCAGCTTGGAGGGGGCTGGGGCCAACGTCCTGACTTTC. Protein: CASSLEGAGANVLTF.